The TCR beta chain described here comes from a study of radiation and T cells in renal cell carcinoma. For the study at large: Nephrectomy followed 15 Gy stereotactic body radiation by 4 weeks. Study-level findings and limits: In blood, top tumor clones expanded by 2 weeks, shrinking by 4. Pretreatment tumor biopsies were lacking, so baseline clonotypes are unknown.

In germline, CDR1 is SNHLY, CDR2 FYNNEI. V lost 6 bases and J 0 bases, leaving 12 bases between the germline ends. This CDR3 contains 15 residues. A note on this clone: Its antigen is currently unknown.

Time point defined: baseline pretreatment blood. Sample treatment: 15 Gy SBRT to primary tumor, nephrectomy 4 weeks later. This renal cell carcinoma was of the clear cell type. Sequenced by immunoSEQ multiplex PCR; TCRdb stores in-frame clones only, minus some. The table records about 150,000 clones, around 90% of them present only once. This sequence joins TRBV2 and TRBJ1-5; unclear D gene. The clonotype originates from a woman aged 70-85 years with renal cell carcinoma. The sequencing here drew on blood, taken from a patient whose treatment included radiotherapy and nephrectomy. The CDR3 DNA follows: TGTGCCAGCAGCGCAGGCGACGGTAGCAATCAGCCCCAGCATTTT. Protein sequence: CASSAGDGSNQPQHF.